This T cell receptor (beta chain) was documented in a study of regulatory T cells in long-lasting Graves disease. Trimming stripped 4 bases from V and 4 bases from J, with 13 bases between. The CDR3 contains 14 residues. Germline values: CDR1 MNHNS, CDR2 SASEGT. Both iRepertoire HTBI primers and Arm-PCR of CDR3 regions were used to build the TCR beta libraries. Each CDR3 protein gets one entry after TCRdb re-called the multiplex PCR reads with MiXCR. The sample includes over 650,000 distinct CDR3 sequences, about 30% of them seen just once. Time point meaning: persistent/refractory GD, antithyroid drugs over 5 years with positive TRAb. From RNA extracted from PBMCs, the TCR library was made. Peripheral blood, around 9.7 milliliters per patient, was collected in EDTA tubes. Study-wide points: Persistent disease favored TRBV28, TRBJ1-2 and TRBJ2-5. Persistent-disease Graves' patients showed less TCR diversity than new cases. Only peripheral blood was studied, not thyroid tissue.

This clonotype was observed a few times. Its antigen is currently unknown. This clonotype was sampled from a female donor with Graves disease. The V call is TRBV6-1, the J call TRBJ1-1, with D perhaps TRBD1 (6 bases). The sample here was peripheral blood mononuclear cells (PBMCs), taken when the disease was refractory, from a patient treated with antithyroid drugs. Here the CDR3 reads CASSVGGLGTEAFF. The CDR3 DNA sequence: TGTGCCAGCAGTGTGGGGGGCCTCGGCACTGAAGCTTTCTTT.